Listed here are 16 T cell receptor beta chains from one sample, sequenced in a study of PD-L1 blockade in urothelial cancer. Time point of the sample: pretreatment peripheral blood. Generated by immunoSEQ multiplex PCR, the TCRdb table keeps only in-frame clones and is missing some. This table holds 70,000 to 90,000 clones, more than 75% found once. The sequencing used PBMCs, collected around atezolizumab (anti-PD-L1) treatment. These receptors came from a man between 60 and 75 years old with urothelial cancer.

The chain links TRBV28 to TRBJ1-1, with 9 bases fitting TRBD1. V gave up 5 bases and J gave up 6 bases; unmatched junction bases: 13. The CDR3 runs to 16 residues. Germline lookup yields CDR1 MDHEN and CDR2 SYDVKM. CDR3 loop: CASSQWGKQGAAEAFF. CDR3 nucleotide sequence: TGTGCCAGCAGTCAATGGGGAAAACAGGGGGCGGCTGAAGCTTTCTTT.

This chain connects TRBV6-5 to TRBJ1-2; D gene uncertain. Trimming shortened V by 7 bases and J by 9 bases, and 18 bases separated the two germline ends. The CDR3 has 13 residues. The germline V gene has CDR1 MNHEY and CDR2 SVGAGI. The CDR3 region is CASITTGYTSYTF. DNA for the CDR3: TGTGCCAGCATAACAACGGGATACACGAGCTACACCTTC.

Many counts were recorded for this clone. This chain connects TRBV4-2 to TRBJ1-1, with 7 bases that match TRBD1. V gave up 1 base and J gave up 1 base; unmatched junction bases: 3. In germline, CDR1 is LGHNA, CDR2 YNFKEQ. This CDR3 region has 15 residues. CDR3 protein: CASSQAGDRNTEAFF. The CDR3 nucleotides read TGTGCCAGCAGCCAAGCAGGGGACAGGAACACTGAAGCTTTCTTT.

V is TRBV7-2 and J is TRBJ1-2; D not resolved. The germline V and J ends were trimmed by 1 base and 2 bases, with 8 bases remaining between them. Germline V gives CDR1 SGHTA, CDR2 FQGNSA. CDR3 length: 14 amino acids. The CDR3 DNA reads TGTGCCAGCAGCTTAGTACCGGGGAACTATGGCTACACCTTC. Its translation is CASSLVPGNYGYTF.

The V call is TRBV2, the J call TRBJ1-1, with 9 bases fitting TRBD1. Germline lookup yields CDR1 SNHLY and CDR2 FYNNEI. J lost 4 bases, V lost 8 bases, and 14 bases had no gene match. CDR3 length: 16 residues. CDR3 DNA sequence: TGTGCCAGCTCTCCGGGACAGGGACAATCCTCCACTGAAGCTTTCTTT. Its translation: CASSPGQGQSSTEAFF.

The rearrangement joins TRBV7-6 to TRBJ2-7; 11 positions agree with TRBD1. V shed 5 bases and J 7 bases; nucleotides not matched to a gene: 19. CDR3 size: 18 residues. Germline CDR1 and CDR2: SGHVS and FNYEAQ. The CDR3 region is CASSRTTDTGTGGWEQYF. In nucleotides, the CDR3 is TGTGCCAGCAGCCGCACTACGGACACCGGGACAGGGGGTTGGGAGCAGTACTTC.

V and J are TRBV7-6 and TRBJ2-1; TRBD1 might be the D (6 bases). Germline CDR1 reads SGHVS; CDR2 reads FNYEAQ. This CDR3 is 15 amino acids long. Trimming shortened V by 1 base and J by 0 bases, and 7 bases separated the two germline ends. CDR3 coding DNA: TGTGCCAGCAGCTTAGTACAGGGCTCCTACAATGAGCAGTTCTTC. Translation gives CASSLVQGSYNEQFF.

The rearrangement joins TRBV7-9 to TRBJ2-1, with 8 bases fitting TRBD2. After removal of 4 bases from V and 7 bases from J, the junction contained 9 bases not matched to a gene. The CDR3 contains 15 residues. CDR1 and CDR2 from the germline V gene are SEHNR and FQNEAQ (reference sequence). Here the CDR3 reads CASSSSGSGLNEQFF. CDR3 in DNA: TGTGCCAGCAGCTCGAGCGGGAGTGGATTGAATGAGCAGTTCTTC.

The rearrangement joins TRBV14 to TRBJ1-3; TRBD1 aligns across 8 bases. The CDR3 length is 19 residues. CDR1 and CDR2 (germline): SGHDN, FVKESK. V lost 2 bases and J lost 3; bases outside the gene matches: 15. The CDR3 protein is CASSQRAGGPMLYGNTIYF. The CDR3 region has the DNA TGTGCCAGCAGCCAACGGGCAGGGGGCCCGATGCTTTATGGAAACACCATATATTTT.

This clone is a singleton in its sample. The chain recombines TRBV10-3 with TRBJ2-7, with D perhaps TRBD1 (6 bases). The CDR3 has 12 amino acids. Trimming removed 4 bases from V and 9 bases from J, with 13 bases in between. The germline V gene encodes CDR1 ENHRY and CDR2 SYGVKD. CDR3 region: CAISGRTDGQYF. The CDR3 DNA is TGTGCCATCAGTGGAAGGACAGACGGGCAGTACTTC.

The CDR3: CASSPGTGGSGNTIYF. The CDR3 coding sequence is TGTGCCAGCTCACCCGGGACAGGGGGATCTGGAAACACCATATATTTT. The gene calls are TRBV18 and TRBJ1-3; 11 bases line up with TRBD1. CDR3 length: 16 amino acids. Germline V lookup: CDR1 KGHSH, CDR2 LQKENI. Trimming cost V 3 bases and J 1 base; bases outside gene matches: 2.

The CDR3 DNA reads TGTGCCAGCAGCTTCGGACAGGGCTATGGCTACACCTTC. Amino acids: CASSFGQGYGYTF. The rearrangement links TRBV2 to TRBJ1-2; TRBD1 matches 8 bases. The germline gives CDR1 SNHLY, CDR2 FYNNEI. CDR3 length: 13 amino acids. Germline trimming cut 6 bases from V and 4 bases from J; bases unmatched to any gene: 4.

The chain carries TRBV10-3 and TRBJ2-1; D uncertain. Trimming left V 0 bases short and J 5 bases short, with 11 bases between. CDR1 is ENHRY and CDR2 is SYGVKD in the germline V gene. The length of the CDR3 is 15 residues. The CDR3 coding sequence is TGTGCCATCAGTGAGTCGGCCATTACAAACAATGAGCAGTTCTTC. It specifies CAISESAITNNEQFF.

The CDR3 spells CASGVMSNSPLHF. The CDR3, as DNA: TGTGCTAGTGGGGTGATGAGTAATTCACCCCTCCACTTT. The genes are TRBV12-5 and TRBJ1-6; D not resolved. CDR1 is LGHNT and CDR2 is FRNRAP in the germline V gene. The CDR3 runs to 13 residues. V was trimmed by 6 bases and J by 6 bases, leaving 9 bases between them.

CDR3 coding DNA: TGTGCCTGGAGTGTACTGCAGACCCAGTACTTC. Encoded protein: CAWSVLQTQYF. This chain connects TRBV30 to TRBJ2-5; D is unresolved. There are 11 residues in the CDR3. CDR1 is GTSNPN, CDR2 SVGIG, per germline (reference sequence). Trimming shortened V by 0 bases and J by 6 bases, and 5 bases separated the two germline ends. The full variable domain, completed using reference TRBV30 and TRBJ2-5, is SQTIHQWPATLVQPVGSPLSLECTVEGTSNPNLYWYRQAAGRGLQLLFYSVGIGQISSEVPQNLSASRPQDRQFILSSKKLLLSDSGFYLCAWSVLQTQYFGPGTRLLVL.

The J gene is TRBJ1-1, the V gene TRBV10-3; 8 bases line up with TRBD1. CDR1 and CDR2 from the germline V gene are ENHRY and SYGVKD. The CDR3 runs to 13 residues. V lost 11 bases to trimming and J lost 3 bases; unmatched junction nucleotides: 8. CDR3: CASKDRAYTEAFF. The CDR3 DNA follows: TGTGCCTCAAAGGACAGGGCGTACACTGAAGCTTTCTTT.